This entry lists 9 T cell receptor beta chains sequenced from one sample in a study of cytomegalovirus exposure and HLA in healthy donors. PCR employed 60 Vbeta and 13 Jbeta primers. Sequencing was performed with immunoSEQ multiplex PCR; in TCRdb, only in-frame clones are kept and a portion is missing. The table records about 89,000 clones, 60% to 70% of them present only once. The specimen sequenced was PBMCs. These receptors all stem from a woman in her 30s in good health and CMV-seronegative.

The chain couples TRBV9 to TRBJ1-3; 8 bases match TRBD1. The CDR3 consists of 18 residues. V lost 3 bases to trimming and J lost 0 bases; unmatched junction nucleotides: 11. CDR1 and CDR2 from the germline V gene are SGDLS and YYNGEE. The CDR3 nucleotides read TGTGCCAGCAGCGCGACAGGGGCGAACCCTTACTCTGGAAACACCATATATTTT. This sequence encodes CASSATGANPYSGNTIYF.

With respect to this clone: One end of the junction varies from germline; a read error may be responsible. Other nucleotide sequences in the sample specify the same CDR3. The V gene is TRBV30, the J gene TRBJ2-2; D is undetermined. This CDR3 contains 13 residues. Germline V gene sequence: CDR1 GTSNPN, CDR2 SVGIG (reference sequence). DNA of the CDR3: TGCGCCTGGAGTGCCTCCGGGTCCGGGGAGCTGTTTTTT. Translated, it gives CAWSASGSGELFF. Full variable domain (remainder filled in from reference TRBV30 and TRBJ2-2): SQTIHQWPATLVQPVGSPLSLECTVEGTSNPNLYWYRQAAGRGLQLLFYSVGIGQISSEVPQNLSASRPQDRQFILSSKKLLLSDSGFYLCAWSASGSGELFFGEGSRLTVL.

The chain links TRBV9 to TRBJ2-7; 9 nucleotides align to TRBD2. With V trimmed by 0 bases and J by 8 bases, 6 bases remained unmatched. The germline gives CDR1 SGDLS, CDR2 YYNGEE. There are 14 residues in the CDR3. CDR3 sequence reads: CASSVASSGNQQYF. CDR3 nucleotide sequence: TGTGCCAGCAGCGTAGCGTCTAGCGGGAATCAGCAGTACTTC.

The chain is built from TRBV5-4 and TRBJ2-1; 7 bases are shared with TRBD2. Trimming took 5 bases from V and 4 from J; bases not matched to a gene: 12. CDR1 SGHNT and CDR2 YYREEE come from the germline V gene (reference sequence). CDR3 length: 16 residues. In nucleotides, the CDR3 is TGTGCCAGCAGTAAGGCCAGCGGGGTAAATTACAATGAGCAGTTCTTC. It is translated as CASSKASGVNYNEQFF.

This sequence joins TRBV4-3 and TRBJ2-3; D is perhaps TRBD2 (6 bases). Germline lookup yields CDR1 LGHNA and CDR2 YSLEER. The CDR3 consists of 15 residues. The V end lost 1 base, the J end lost 3 bases, and 11 bases lay between the germline ends. The CDR3 loop reads CASSQGGTGTDTQYF. The CDR3 DNA follows: TGCGCCAGCAGCCAAGGCGGGACTGGAACAGATACGCAGTATTTT.

This clone was seen once. Here the CDR3 DNA reads TGTGCCAGCAGTTTCTGGGGGGACGGCCTCGCTGAAGCTTTCTTT. Its protein is CASSFWGDGLAEAFF. This sequence joins TRBV28 and TRBJ1-1; TRBD1 is a possible D gene (5 bases). The germline CDR1 and CDR2 sequences are MDHEN and SYDVKM. The CDR3 is 15 residues long. Trimming left V 3 bases short and J 6 bases short, with 17 bases between. Based on the CDR3 plus reference TRBV28 and TRBJ1-1, the full variable domain is DVKVTQSSRYLVKRTGEKVFLECVQDMDHENMFWYRQDPGLGLRLIYFSYDVKMKEKGDIPEGYSVSREKKERFSLILESASTNQTSMYLCASSFWGDGLAEAFFGQGTRLTVV.

The chain couples TRBV6-6 to TRBJ2-2, with 9 positions matching TRBD1. CDR1 is MNHNY and CDR2 is SVGAGI in the germline V gene (reference sequence). V lost 5 bases and J lost 5; bases outside the gene matches: 6. The CDR3 is 15 residues long. This chain's CDR3 is CASSPGQGWTGELFF. The DNA of the CDR3 is TGTGCCAGCAGTCCGGGACAGGGCTGGACCGGGGAGCTGTTTTTT.

This clone was observed at least ten times. V is TRBV6-5 and J is TRBJ2-3; D might be TRBD2 (5 bases). The CDR3 has 14 amino acids. Germline loops: CDR1 MNHEY, CDR2 SVGAGI. The V end lost 9 bases, the J end lost 2 bases, and 15 bases lay between the germline ends. The CDR3 sequence: CASTDSIITDTQYF. The CDR3 DNA reads as TGTGCCAGTACGGACTCAATTATCACAGATACGCAGTATTTT.

The chain links TRBV29-1 to TRBJ2-7; D may be TRBD2 (6 bases). In germline, CDR1 is SQVTM, CDR2 ANQGSEA. V was shortened by 6 bases and J by 4 bases, with 16 bases between the two germline ends. There are 13 residues in the CDR3. CDR3 sequence reads: CSVLLEGLYEQYF. CDR3 nucleotides: TGCAGCGTCCTCCTGGAGGGCCTTTACGAGCAGTACTTC.